The 15 T cell receptor beta chains presented below share a single source sample, sequenced in a study of CD8+ T cells in alopecia areata. Isolated RNA was reverse transcribed into cDNA used as the sequencing template. TCRdb's table, derived via immunoSEQ multiplex PCR, lists solely in-frame clones and lacks some. This table holds a few hundred thousand clones, roughly two thirds found once. Here the sequenced sample was CD4+ T cells sorted from blood, taken at week 0. Every receptor here comes from a human donor with alopecia areata.

The rearrangement uses TRBV19 and TRBJ2-5, with 9 bases that match TRBD2. The CDR3 runs to 14 residues. Germline-derived CDR1 and CDR2 are LNHDA and SQIVND (reference sequence). Trimming at V came to 6 bases and at J to 3 bases, leaving 5 bases not matched to a gene. The CDR3 nucleotides read TGTGCCAGTAGCCGTCCTAGCGGGGAAGAGACCCAGTACTTC. Protein sequence: CASSRPSGEETQYF. The full variable domain, rest sourced from reference TRBV19 and TRBJ2-5, is DGGITQSPKYLFRKEGQNVTLSCEQNLNHDAMYWYRQDPGQGLRLIYYSQIVNDFQKGDIAEGYSVSREKKESFPLTVTSAQKNPTAFYLCASSRPSGEETQYFGPGTRLLVL.

The chain couples TRBV5-1 to TRBJ2-7; a possible D gene is TRBD2 (5 bases). This CDR3 has 13 amino acids. The germline gives CDR1 SGHRS, CDR2 YFSETQ. Trimming left V 4 bases short and J 2 bases short, with 10 bases between. CDR3 bases: TGCGCCAGCAGCACGGACGGGACCTACGAGCAGTACTTC. Its translation: CASSTDGTYEQYF.

The V and J genes are TRBV30 and TRBJ1-1, with D unresolved. V lost 4 bases, J lost 4 bases, and 10 bases lay in between. This CDR3 spans 12 amino acids. CDR1 and CDR2 (germline): GTSNPN, SVGIG (reference sequence). CDR3 DNA: TGTGCCTGGAAGGAGGGTTCCACTGAAGCTTTCTTT. Translating gives CAWKEGSTEAFF.

The chain employs TRBV9 and TRBJ1-1; D perhaps matches TRBD1 (6 bases). The length of the CDR3 is 15 residues. The germline V and J ends were trimmed by 2 bases and 3 bases, with 14 bases remaining between them. Germline loops: CDR1 SGDLS, CDR2 YYNGEE. CDR3 bases: TGTGCCAGCAGCGTGGGGGGCGAGGCCTACACTGAAGCTTTCTTT. It yields the protein CASSVGGEAYTEAFF. The entire variable domain, with the rest obtained from reference TRBV9 and TRBJ1-1, is as follows: DSGVTQTPKHLITATGQRVTLRCSPRSGDLSVYWYQQSLDQGLQFLIQYYNGEERAKGNILERFSAQQFPDLHSELNLSSLELGDSALYFCASSVGGEAYTEAFFGQGTRLTVV.

This clone was seen many times. This chain connects TRBV10-3 to TRBJ2-7; D is perhaps TRBD1 (5 bases). V lost 4 bases and J lost 6, with 10 bases in between. The CDR3 is made up of 12 amino acids. CDR1 is ENHRY and CDR2 is SYGVKD in the germline V gene. The CDR3 protein is CAISAQASEQYF. The CDR3 nucleotides read TGTGCCATCAGTGCACAGGCTTCCGAGCAGTACTTC.

V usage is TRBV5-4 and J usage is TRBJ1-2, with 7 bases lining up with TRBD1. Losses at the gene ends were 4 bases for V and 6 bases for J; bases not matched to a gene: 18. CDR1 and CDR2 (germline): SGHNT, YYREEE (reference sequence). The CDR3 totals 17 residues. The CDR3 spells CASSRPGVHKGADGYTF. CDR3 nucleotide sequence: TGTGCCAGCAGCCGACCCGGCGTGCACAAGGGGGCGGATGGCTACACCTTC.

V is TRBV29-1 and J is TRBJ2-1; weak D call: TRBD2 (5 bases). CDR1 and CDR2 from the germline V gene are SQVTM and ANQGSEA. This CDR3 is 13 amino acids long. Trimming cost V 3 bases and J 3 bases, with 9 bases left between them. In DNA, the CDR3 is TGCAGCGTTGATGAGGGTTTCTACAATGAGCAGTTCTTC. Its translation: CSVDEGFYNEQFF.

The chain couples TRBV30 to TRBJ2-3; D ambiguous. The CDR3 sequence is 11 residues long. The germline V gene encodes CDR1 GTSNPN and CDR2 SVGIG (reference sequence). V lost 2 bases to trimming and J lost 7 bases, with 7 bases between them. The CDR3 DNA sequence: TGTGCCTGGAGTCGTCGGAATACGCAGTATTTT. It translates to CAWSRRNTQYF.

This clone occurred many times. The V call is TRBV18, the J call TRBJ2-7, with TRBD2 as a possible D gene (6 bases). Germline values: CDR1 KGHSH, CDR2 LQKENI. This CDR3 has 15 amino acids. The V end was cut by 6 bases, the J end by 1 base, with 16 bases between. Here the CDR3 DNA reads TGTGCCAGCTCTCCTACTGGGACTGCTTCCTACGAGCAGTACTTC. Its protein product is CASSPTGTASYEQYF.

For this clone: The sample carries other DNA sequences with the same CDR3. This rearrangement joins TRBV30 to TRBJ1-2; no clear D gene. V shed 0 bases and J shed 8 bases, with 7 bases lying between them. CDR3 length: 11 amino acids. The germline V gene encodes CDR1 GTSNPN and CDR2 SVGIG (reference sequence). The DNA for the CDR3 is TGTGCCTGGAGTGTGTTATGGGGCTACACCTTC. It translates to CAWSVLWGYTF.

The chain employs TRBV29-1 and TRBJ2-7; D remains unclear. V lost 7 bases and J lost 6, with 10 bases in between. The CDR3 length is 10 residues. The germline V gene encodes CDR1 SQVTM and CDR2 ANQGSEA. CDR3: CSATSGEQYF. The DNA for the CDR3 is TGCAGCGCCACATCGGGCGAGCAGTACTTC.

This chain connects TRBV19 to TRBJ2-1; D is tentatively TRBD1 or TRBD2 (5 bases each). Germline values: CDR1 LNHDA, CDR2 SQIVND (reference sequence). The germline V and J ends were trimmed by 6 bases and 2 bases, with 17 bases remaining between them. The CDR3 consists of 16 residues. In DNA form, the CDR3 reads TGTGCCAGTAGCCAGGGAGCTACTAGAACCTACAATGAGCAGTTCTTC. Its protein is CASSQGATRTYNEQFF.

There are a few counts of this clone. Additional DNA sequences in this sample encode the identical CDR3. V is TRBV29-1 and J is TRBJ1-1, with no clear D. Trimming took 3 bases from V and 1 from J, leaving 6 bases between them. The CDR3 contains 12 residues. The germline CDR1 and CDR2 sequences are SQVTM and ANQGSEA. CDR3 loop: CSVDAGNTEAFF. DNA of the CDR3: TGCAGCGTTGATGCTGGGAACACTGAAGCTTTCTTT.

This clone came up a few times. The chain links TRBV2 to TRBJ2-5; 13 bases agree with TRBD2. This CDR3 comprises 17 residues. V was pared by 5 bases and J by 1 base, with 7 bases of the junction left unmatched. Germline CDR1 and CDR2: SNHLY and FYNNEI. The CDR3 region has the DNA TGTGCCAGCAGTCTCCGGGGACTAGCGGGACCCCAAGAGACCCAGTACTTC. Protein sequence: CASSLRGLAGPQETQYF.

This chain joins TRBV29-1 and TRBJ2-3; 9 nucleotides agree with TRBD1. This CDR3 spans 14 amino acids. V lost 7 bases, J lost 1 base, and 6 bases stayed unmatched. CDR1 is SQVTM and CDR2 is ANQGSEA in the germline V gene. CDR3 in DNA: TGCAGCGACCGGACAGGGGTGGGCACAGATACGCAGTATTTT. It is translated as CSDRTGVGTDTQYF.